This T cell receptor beta chain was sequenced in a study of shared clonotypes between healthy human individuals. Assay used: immunoSEQ multiplex PCR; TCRdb lists only in-frame clones, some missing. The sample holds roughly 1,600,000 clones, less than 99% seen once. The specimen sequenced was naive CD4+ T cells sorted from blood. Subset here: CD45RA+ positively selected. The receptor was derived from a man younger than 40 in good health.

CDR3 protein: CASSSTDTQYF. The CDR3 DNA is TGTGCCAGCAGCTCCACAGATACGCAGTATTTT. The chain combines TRBV7-6 with TRBJ2-3; D gene ambiguous. CDR1 and CDR2 (germline): SGHVS, FNYEAQ. V lost 4 bases, J lost 2 bases, and 1 base lay in between. CDR3 size: 11 residues.